The 32 T cell receptor beta chains below all came from one sample that was sequenced in a study of T cells in Graves' hyperthyroidism and ophthalmopathy. Regions amplified from RNA transcripts were the TCR beta CDR3 regions. Initially, a first-round RT-PCR of the TCR CDR3 employed the HTBI primer set. From the multiplex PCR reads, TCRdb called clonotypes with MiXCR, one entry per CDR3 protein. The repertoire includes hundreds of thousands of distinct CDR3 sequences, 11% to 15% of them detected once, and over 11% sits in the top ten. The material sequenced was blood. These TCRs come from a middle-aged woman with Graves' hyperthyroidism.

J is TRBJ1-2 and V is TRBV7-2, with 7 bases aligning to TRBD1. CDR3 length: 12 amino acids. Per the germline V gene, CDR1 is SGHTA and CDR2 is FQGNSA. V dropped 8 bases and J dropped 8; count of bases not matched to a gene: 8. The CDR3 sequence: CASSPGGRGYTF. DNA of the CDR3: TGTGCCAGCTCACCAGGGGGACGAGGCTACACCTTC.

This clonotype was counted a few times. V usage is TRBV11-3 and J usage is TRBJ2-1, with 15 nucleotides matching TRBD2. Losses at the gene ends were 5 bases for V and 10 bases for J; bases not matched to a gene: 6. This CDR3 has 15 residues. The germline CDR1 and CDR2 sequences are SGHNT and YENEEA. CDR3 loop: CASSGGLAGGDEQFF. CDR3 DNA sequence: TGTGCCAGCAGCGGCGGACTAGCGGGAGGGGACGAGCAGTTCTTC.

This clonotype was picked up a small number of times. V and J are TRBV3-1 and TRBJ2-4; D uncertain. Looked up from germline, CDR1 is LGHDT and CDR2 is YNNKEL (reference sequence). CDR3 size: 14 residues. The V end lost 4 bases, the J end lost 6 bases, and 13 bases lay between the germline ends. The CDR3: CASSLTERRNIQYF. As DNA, the CDR3 is TGTGCCAGCAGCCTTACAGAGAGAAGAAACATTCAGTACTTC.

The chain uses TRBV19 and TRBJ2-7, with 10 bases fitting TRBD2. CDR1 LNHDA and CDR2 SQIVND come from the germline V gene (reference sequence). The CDR3 loop spans 16 amino acids. Trimming at V came to 8 bases and at J to 0 bases, leaving 10 bases not matched to a gene. The CDR3 loop reads CASGRASGSNSYEQYF. CDR3 nucleotides: TGTGCCAGTGGAAGGGCTAGCGGGAGTAACTCCTACGAGCAGTACTTC.

This clonotype has a count of ten or more. Germline and junction disagree at one end, which may indicate a read error. This chain links TRBV5-1 with TRBJ2-2; TRBD1 agrees at 7 bases. Germline V gives CDR1 SGHRS, CDR2 YFSETQ. This CDR3 has 14 residues. In DNA form, the CDR3 reads TGTGCCAGCAGCTGGGACAGCAACACCGGGGAGCTGTTTTTT. This codes for CASSWDSNTGELFF. The full variable domain, with the rest looked up from reference TRBV5-1 and TRBJ2-2, is KAGVTQTPRYLIKTRGQQVTLSCSPISGHRSVSWYQQTPGQGLQFLFEYFSETQRNKGNFPGRFSGRQFSNSRSEMNVSTLELGDSALYLCASSWDSNTGELFFGEGSRLTVL.

This clonotype was counted ten times or more. The rearrangement joins TRBV6-1 to TRBJ2-4, with 7 bases fitting TRBD1. Germline V gene sequence: CDR1 MNHNS, CDR2 SASEGT. This CDR3 is built from 14 residues. The V gene end was trimmed by 3 bases and the J gene end by 6 bases; junction bases not matched to a gene: 5. The CDR3, as DNA: TGTGCCAGCAGTGATGGGACAGCCTTAAACATTCAGTACTTC. This encodes CASSDGTALNIQYF.

The V and J genes are TRBV2 and TRBJ1-5; D gene ambiguous. V lost 4 bases and J lost 9, with 10 bases in between. The CDR3 spans 12 residues. Per germline, CDR1 SNHLY and CDR2 FYNNEI. The CDR3, as DNA: TGTGCCAGCAGTGGGGGATATCGGCCCCAGCATTTT. Translation gives CASSGGYRPQHF.

J is TRBJ2-7 and V is TRBV9, with D possibly being TRBD1 or TRBD2 (5 bases each). CDR3 length: 14 residues. Germline V gene lookup returns CDR1 SGDLS and CDR2 YYNGEE. The V end was cut by 6 bases, the J end by 0 bases, with 13 bases between. The CDR3 region has the DNA TGTGCCAGCAACCAAGGGGACGTCTCCTACGAGCAGTACTTC. This sequence encodes CASNQGDVSYEQYF.

The table lists this clonotype with many counts. V gene TRBV28 combines with J gene TRBJ2-7; 8 nucleotides match TRBD1. Germline assignment: CDR1 MDHEN and CDR2 SYDVKM. J lost 0 bases, V lost 2 bases, and 9 bases had no gene match. There are 17 residues in the CDR3. The CDR3 sequence is CASSLIIRDRSSYEQYF. Here the CDR3 DNA reads TGTGCCAGCAGTTTAATTATCCGGGACAGGAGCTCCTACGAGCAGTACTTC.

Points on this clonotype: A single base separates this from a much larger clone, so it may be a read error. The chain recombines TRBV7-2 with TRBJ1-4; D is ambiguous. The CDR3 covers 15 residues. Looked up from germline, CDR1 is SGHTA and CDR2 is FQGNSA. Between the trimmed V and J ends, which lost 2 bases and 6 bases, there was a span of 13 bases. In DNA form, the CDR3 reads TGTGCCAGCAGCTTAAACGGAAGACGCGATGAAAAACTGTTTTTT. This translates into CASSLNGRRDEKLFF.

The genes are TRBV9 and TRBJ2-1; a possible D gene is TRBD2 (5 bases). Germline V gives CDR1 SGDLS, CDR2 YYNGEE. V lost 3 bases, J lost 4 bases, and 14 bases lay in between. This CDR3 is built from 15 residues. CDR3 sequence (DNA): TGTGCCAGCAGCGAAACTAGTGGGGATTACAATGAGCAGTTCTTC. Translation gives CASSETSGDYNEQFF.

This clonotype was seen many times. The J gene is TRBJ2-3, the V gene TRBV6-2 or TRBV6-3; 7 nucleotides agree with TRBD2. CDR1 is MNHEY, CDR2 SVGEGT, per germline. CDR3 length equals 14 residues. After removal of 4 bases from V and 5 bases from J, the junction contained 6 bases not matched to a gene. For the CDR3, the DNA is TGTGCCAGCAGTTCGGCGGGAGCGAAAGATACGCAGTATTTT. As protein: CASSSAGAKDTQYF.

This clonotype was seen once. This CDR3 is CASSLGKLSTNEKLFF. CDR3 sequence (DNA): TGTGCCAGCAGCTTAGGCAAGCTATCGACTAATGAAAAACTGTTTTTT. This sequence joins TRBV5-5 and TRBJ1-4; D not certain. Germline V gene lookup returns CDR1 SGHKS and CDR2 YYEKEE (reference sequence). V was shortened by 2 bases and J by 2 bases, with 13 bases between the two germline ends. There are 16 residues in the CDR3.

This clonotype came up many times. The rearrangement links TRBV20-1 to TRBJ1-2; no firm D call. V was trimmed by 5 bases and J by 4 bases, leaving 20 bases between them. Germline V gives CDR1 DFQATT, CDR2 SNEGSKA (reference sequence). The CDR3 contains 15 residues. CDR3 nucleotide sequence: TGCAGTGCTCGCTATACAGTGGGCCCTCGCTATGGCTACACCTTC. Residues: CSARYTVGPRYGYTF.

This clonotype occurred many times. The chain couples TRBV11-2 to TRBJ2-4, with 8 nucleotides matching TRBD1. The CDR3 covers 14 residues. V was clipped by 5 bases and J by 6 bases; unmatched bases: 6. The germline CDR1 and CDR2 sequences are SGHAT and FQNNGV. CDR3 in amino acids: CASSGQTGGNIQYF. For the CDR3, the DNA is TGTGCCAGCAGCGGACAAACAGGGGGAAACATTCAGTACTTC.

The J gene is TRBJ1-1, the V gene TRBV20-1; D is possibly TRBD1 (6 bases). The germline CDR1 and CDR2 sequences are DFQATT and SNEGSKA (reference sequence). The CDR3 length is 12 residues. V shed 5 bases and J shed 6 bases, with 13 bases lying between them. This CDR3 is CSAPGQRPEAFF. CDR3 in DNA: TGCAGTGCTCCTGGACAGCGGCCTGAAGCTTTCTTT.

This clonotype appeared many times. CDR3 sequence reads: CASSHELTNSYNEQFF. The CDR3 DNA reads TGCGCCAGCAGCCATGAACTTACTAACTCCTACAATGAGCAGTTCTTC. This rearrangement joins TRBV5-1 to TRBJ2-1; the D is unclear. Looked up from germline, CDR1 is SGHRS and CDR2 is YFSETQ. The CDR3 consists of 16 residues. V shed 4 bases and J shed 0 bases, with 14 bases lying between them.

This clonotype was counted a few times. J is TRBJ2-2 and V is TRBV12-5; 9 bases map to TRBD1. The germline V gene has CDR1 LGHNT and CDR2 FRNRAP. This CDR3 is 16 amino acids long. J was trimmed by 6 bases and V by 7 bases; bases with no gene match: 12. CDR3 DNA: TGTGCTAGTGTCTTTCTCGGACAGGGGTTTTCCGGGGAGCTGTTTTTT. Protein: CASVFLGQGFSGELFF.

This clonotype has at least ten counts. The chain has TRBV6-1 and TRBJ2-7; no clear D. The ends were cut back, 7 bases at V and 2 bases at J, with 18 bases in the middle. Germline V CDR1 and CDR2: MNHNS, SASEGT. This CDR3 spans 15 amino acids. The CDR3 nucleotides are TGTGCCAGCACCCTGGCGCATGACGTTACCTACGAGCAGTACTTC. Protein: CASTLAHDVTYEQYF.

This clonotype was detected many times. The rearrangement joins TRBV24-1 to TRBJ2-7; no clear D. The CDR3 totals 13 residues. Germline-derived CDR1 and CDR2 are KGHDR and SFDVKD. With 2 bases removed from V and 5 bases from J, the gap between germline ends came to 9 bases. The DNA for the CDR3 is TGTGCCACCAGTGATTCTACCTACGACGAGCAGTACTTC. Translation: CATSDSTYDEQYF.

V gene TRBV25-1 combines with J gene TRBJ2-7; 9 positions match TRBD2. There are 15 residues in the CDR3. With V trimmed by 3 bases and J by 4 bases, 7 bases remained unmatched. CDR1 MGHDK and CDR2 SYGVNS come from the germline V gene. The CDR3 sequence: CASSDTPSGIYEQYF. The CDR3 coding sequence is TGTGCCAGCAGTGACACACCTAGCGGGATATACGAGCAGTACTTC.

Ten or more counts support this clonotype. Germline and junction disagree at one end, which may indicate a read error. The CDR3 DNA is TGTGCCAGCAGTCTATCACAGGGGTTCGGAGGCTACACCTTC. Its translation: CASSLSQGFGGYTF. V is TRBV27 and J is TRBJ1-2, with 7 bases lining up with TRBD1. Germline lookup yields CDR1 MNHEY and CDR2 SMNVEV (reference sequence). CDR3 size: 14 residues.

V gene TRBV4-1 combines with J gene TRBJ2-7; D not resolved. Germline V gene data show CDR1 as MGHRA and CDR2 as YSYEKL. The V and J ends lost 0 bases and 1 base respectively, with 7 bases between them. The CDR3 extends over 14 amino acids. The CDR3 sequence is CASSQEAQSYEQYF. The CDR3 nucleotides are TGCGCCAGCAGCCAAGAGGCCCAGTCCTACGAGCAGTACTTC.

The gene calls are TRBV14 and TRBJ2-3, with 10 bases fitting TRBD2. The CDR3 runs 15 residues. Germline trimming cut 3 bases from V and 4 bases from J; bases unmatched to any gene: 4. The germline gives CDR1 SGHDN, CDR2 FVKESK. The DNA of the CDR3 is TGTGCCAGCAGCCATCTAGCGGGAGTTCCAGATACGCAGTATTTT. This codes for CASSHLAGVPDTQYF.

This clonotype was recorded many times. V is TRBV7-6 and J is TRBJ1-1; D remains unclear. The CDR3 totals 15 residues. Looked up from germline, CDR1 is SGHVS and CDR2 is FNYEAQ. Trimming removed 1 base from V and 3 bases from J, with 12 bases in between. In nucleotides, the CDR3 is TGTGCCAGCAGCTTAGATGCACCCATTTACACTGAAGCTTTCTTT. This encodes CASSLDAPIYTEAFF. The variable domain in full, completed from reference TRBV7-6 and TRBJ1-1, reads GAGVSQSPRYKVTKRGQDVALRCDPISGHVSLYWYRQALGQGPEFLTYFNYEAQQDKSGLPNDRFSAERPEGSISTLTIQRTEQRDSAMYRCASSLDAPIYTEAFFGQGTRLTVV.

This clonotype was counted ten times or more. The chain is built from TRBV18 and TRBJ2-7, with D possibly matching TRBD1 (5 bases). V lost 3 bases to trimming and J lost 3 bases, with 9 bases between them. The CDR3 is made up of 13 amino acids. Germline V lookup: CDR1 KGHSH, CDR2 LQKENI. CDR3 sequence: CASSPLDSYEQYF. As DNA, the CDR3 is TGTGCCAGCTCACCCCTCGACAGCTACGAGCAGTACTTC.

This clonotype was recorded many times. This chain joins TRBV5-1 and TRBJ1-1; 9 nucleotides line up with TRBD1. The germline V gene has CDR1 SGHRS and CDR2 YFSETQ. V dropped 2 bases and J dropped 3; count of bases not matched to a gene: 2. This CDR3 region has 14 residues. Here the CDR3 reads CASSLQGAYTEAFF. The CDR3 DNA reads as TGCGCCAGCAGCTTACAGGGGGCTTACACTGAAGCTTTCTTT.

This clonotype was counted many times. The genes are TRBV6-2 or TRBV6-3 and TRBJ2-3, with TRBD2 matching 7 bases. V was pared by 5 bases and J by 6 bases, with 17 bases of the junction left unmatched. Germline V gene data show CDR1 as MNHEY and CDR2 as SVGEGT. The CDR3 totals 17 residues. Here the CDR3 reads CASSKIQGGDPRDTQYF. The CDR3, as DNA: TGTGCCAGCAGTAAGATCCAGGGAGGGGATCCACGGGATACGCAGTATTTT.

This clonotype has at least ten counts. This chain connects TRBV27 to TRBJ2-7; no reliable D call. The CDR3 totals 13 residues. V was shortened by 6 bases and J by 0 bases, with 9 bases between the two germline ends. CDR1 and CDR2 (germline): MNHEY, SMNVEV (reference sequence). This CDR3 reads CASRPSGSYEQYF. DNA of the CDR3: TGTGCCAGCAGGCCGTCGGGCTCCTACGAGCAGTACTTC.

This clonotype was counted only a few times. V is TRBV6-2 or TRBV6-3 and J is TRBJ2-1; 8 bases are a match to TRBD2. The germline CDR1 and CDR2 sequences are MNHEY and SVGEGT. The CDR3 spans 19 residues. The J segment lost 1 base and the V segment lost 2 bases, leaving 13 bases of the junction unmatched. CDR3 loop: CASSYPTSPGLDSYNEQFF. The CDR3, as DNA: TGTGCCAGCAGTTACCCGACGTCTCCGGGACTAGATTCCTACAATGAGCAGTTCTTC.

This clonotype came up many times. The rearrangement uses TRBV28 and TRBJ1-5; D not certain. The V gene's germline CDR1 is MDHEN and CDR2 SYDVKM. V was cut by 5 bases and J by 3 bases, with 11 bases left in between. CDR3 length: 14 amino acids. DNA for the CDR3: TGTGCCAGCAGTCTGAGACAATCCAATCAGCCCCAGCATTTT. Its translation is CASSLRQSNQPQHF.

On this clonotype itself: A single base separates this from a much larger clone, so it may be a read error. The V call is TRBV2, the J call TRBJ2-1; D is unresolved. The germline CDR1 and CDR2 sequences are SNHLY and FYNNEI. V dropped 6 bases and J dropped 10 bases, with 10 bases sitting between them. CDR3 length: 11 amino acids. This CDR3 is CASSGLWEQFF. The CDR3 nucleotides read TGTGCCAGCAGCGGGCTGTGGGAGCAGTTCTTC.